This T cell receptor beta chain was sequenced for a study of T cells after yellow fever vaccination. Overall study results and limits: It was a weaker secondary response, yet one that peaked faster, at day 5 versus 15. Repertoires sorted by FACS could include abundant clonotypes that are contaminants from the bulk population.

This CDR3 is 15 amino acids long. The germline gives CDR1 SGHDT, CDR2 YYEEEE. Trimming took 3 bases from V and 8 from J; bases not matched to a gene: 10. 5'RACE template switching produced TCR cDNA carrying a universal primer site and UMIs. Via MiXCR, TCRdb re-called the 5' RACE reads, giving one row per CDR3 protein. Of roughly 350,000 distinct CDR3 sequences listed, over 4% are singletons. As regards this clonotype: What it binds is not known. With a much larger clone just one base away, this may be a read error.

The chain recombines TRBV5-6 with TRBJ2-1, with 8 bases that match TRBD1. The sequence derives from a man younger than 35 who received the YFV17D yellow fever vaccine. The sample consisted of PBMCs, taken 5 days after the yellow fever booster vaccination. CDR3 sequence: CASSWGSGGFYEQFF. In DNA form, the CDR3 reads TGTGCCAGCAGCTGGGGGTCAGGGGGCTTTTATGAGCAGTTCTTC.